The 31 T cell receptor beta chains presented below share a single source sample, sequenced in a study of T-cell reconstitution after alpha-beta-depleted transplantation in children. Unique molecular identifiers were used to barcode this TCRbeta library. TCRdb redid the calling of the PCR reads with MiXCR, one entry per CDR3 protein. The sample carries around 670,000 distinct CDR3 sequences, about 12% recorded once. Sequenced here: PBMCs, sampled before TCRalphabeta/CD19-depleted stem cell transplant. These receptors were taken from a girl aged 2-10 years with congenital amegakaryocytic thrombocytopenia, due to receive a stem cell transplant.

This chain connects TRBV15 to TRBJ2-3; 10 bases align to TRBD2. Germline CDR1 LNHNV, CDR2 YYDKDF (reference sequence). After removal of 3 bases from V and 2 bases from J, the junction contained 5 bases not matched to a gene. The CDR3 runs 16 residues. The chain's CDR3 is CATSRSSGSSTDTQYF. CDR3 in DNA: TGTGCCACCAGCAGGTCTAGCGGGAGCTCCACAGATACGCAGTATTTT.

The genes are TRBV12-3 or TRBV12-4 and TRBJ1-1; D unclear. The CDR3 length is 12 residues. Between the trimmed V and J ends, which lost 3 bases and 8 bases, there was a span of 10 bases. CDR3 bases: TGTGCCAGCAGTTTTTTTTCCGAGGAAGCTTTCTTT. This sequence encodes CASSFFSEEAFF.

This clonotype was seen repeatedly, ten times or more. The chain recombines TRBV12-3 or TRBV12-4 with TRBJ2-1; D is tentatively TRBD1 or TRBD2 (7 bases each). V dropped 4 bases and J dropped 6 bases, with 16 bases sitting between them. The CDR3 consists of 15 residues. CDR3 sequence reads: CASSYNRGGVNEQFF. As DNA, the CDR3 is TGTGCCAGCAGTTATAACAGGGGAGGGGTCAATGAGCAGTTCTTC.

Many counts were recorded for this clonotype. The V gene is TRBV20-1, the J gene TRBJ1-4; perhaps TRBD1 as D (5 bases). Germline CDR1 and CDR2: DFQATT and SNEGSKA (reference sequence). CDR3 size: 13 residues. Trimming cost V 6 bases and J 0 bases, with 8 bases left between them. This CDR3 reads CSARVATNEKLFF. In DNA, the CDR3 is TGCAGTGCCAGGGTTGCAACTAATGAAAAACTGTTTTTT.

This clonotype was observed a few times. The CDR3 loop reads CASSITGGSYNEQFF. CDR3 nucleotide sequence: TGTGCCAGTAGTATCACAGGGGGGTCCTACAATGAGCAGTTCTTC. J is TRBJ2-1 and V is TRBV19; 8 nucleotides line up with TRBD1. The ends lost 3 bases at V and 1 base at J; junction bases unmatched: 2. The CDR3 loop spans 15 amino acids. Germline V CDR1 and CDR2: LNHDA, SQIVND (reference sequence).

This sequence joins TRBV30 and TRBJ2-4, with 9 bases fitting TRBD2. V shed 5 bases and J 4 bases; nucleotides not matched to a gene: 9. This CDR3 is built from 15 residues. The germline gives CDR1 GTSNPN, CDR2 SVGIG (reference sequence). CDR3 in amino acids: CAWGQAGGLKNIQYF. The CDR3 bases are TGTGCCTGGGGGCAGGCGGGAGGGTTAAAAAACATTCAGTACTTC.

This clonotype has ten or more counts. The chain links TRBV10-3 to TRBJ1-4; D is ambiguous. The CDR3 length is 18 residues. Trimming removed 0 bases at V and 4 bases at J, with 18 bases between. Germline V gene lookup returns CDR1 ENHRY and CDR2 SYGVKD. As DNA, the CDR3 is TGTGCCATCAGTGAGTCGATCGGGTACGGTCGGAGTAATGAAAAACTGTTTTTT. Translation: CAISESIGYGRSNEKLFF.

This clonotype has a count of ten or more. The rearrangement joins TRBV2 to TRBJ2-2; D possibly corresponds to TRBD1 (6 bases). The CDR3 extends over 17 amino acids. Trimming removed 8 bases at V and 1 base at J, with 20 bases between. Per germline, CDR1 SNHLY and CDR2 FYNNEI. CDR3 residues: CASGSQGKLGNTGELFF. CDR3 nucleotides: TGTGCCAGCGGTAGCCAGGGGAAGCTAGGGAACACCGGGGAGCTGTTTTTT.

This clonotype was seen more than once but under ten times. The rearrangement uses TRBV12-3 or TRBV12-4 and TRBJ1-6; possibly TRBD1 for D (5 bases). The V end lost 1 base, the J end lost 13 bases, and 11 bases lay between the germline ends. This CDR3 contains 13 residues. CDR3 in DNA: TGTGCCAGCAGTTTAGGGGGCGGACGGCCCCTCCACTTT. Its protein product is CASSLGGGRPLHF.

This clonotype was observed many times. The J gene is TRBJ2-1, the V gene TRBV7-2; TRBD1 is a possible D gene (6 bases). The CDR3 consists of 15 residues. The germline V and J ends were trimmed by 4 bases and 7 bases, with 17 bases remaining between them. CDR1 SGHTA and CDR2 FQGNSA come from the germline V gene. The CDR3 spells CASSSRGRSRNEQFF. CDR3 sequence (DNA): TGTGCCAGCAGCTCGAGGGGGAGAAGTCGTAATGAGCAGTTCTTC.

At least ten counts were recorded for this clonotype. V is TRBV20-1 and J is TRBJ2-4; tentative D call: TRBD1 (5 bases). Germline CDR1 reads DFQATT; CDR2 reads SNEGSKA (reference sequence). CDR3 length: 14 residues. The V gene lost 1 base and the J gene lost 8 bases, with 15 bases spanning the gap. DNA of the CDR3: TGCAGTGCTAGAGGGCGCTCCCTCAGGGACATTCAGTACTTC. Translating it yields CSARGRSLRDIQYF.

This clonotype was recorded many times. This sequence joins TRBV28 and TRBJ2-1, with D tentatively TRBD2 (5 bases). Germline V gene lookup returns CDR1 MDHEN and CDR2 SYDVKM. V was pared by 6 bases and J by 2 bases, with 17 bases between. This CDR3 has 16 amino acids. CDR3 amino acids: CASSPLPGVAYNEQFF. The CDR3 nucleotides read TGTGCCAGCAGCCCACTGCCCGGGGTAGCCTACAATGAGCAGTTCTTC.

This sequence joins TRBV5-1 and TRBJ2-3, with D perhaps matching TRBD1 or TRBD2 (5 bases each). The V and J ends lost 0 bases and 4 bases respectively, with 12 bases between them. Germline loops: CDR1 SGHRS, CDR2 YFSETQ. This CDR3 has 15 amino acids. The CDR3 nucleotides read TGCGCCAGCAGCTTGGCGGGGCTGCGGGCAGATACGCAGTATTTT. This translates into CASSLAGLRADTQYF.

This clonotype has a count of ten or more. The rearrangement joins TRBV25-1 to TRBJ2-1; 9 nucleotides align to TRBD1. Germline lookup yields CDR1 MGHDK and CDR2 SYGVNS. This CDR3 region has 16 residues. Trimming cost V 4 bases and J 6 bases; bases outside gene matches: 10. The CDR3 is CASSARGQGGGNEQFF. For the CDR3, the DNA is TGTGCCAGCAGTGCCAGGGGACAGGGTGGTGGCAATGAGCAGTTCTTC.

This clonotype was observed a few times. The chain employs TRBV5-1 and TRBJ2-5; D gene ambiguous. CDR3 length: 17 residues. Trimming took off 0 bases at V and 1 base at J, with 16 bases between the two ends. CDR1 is SGHRS, CDR2 YFSETQ, per germline. CDR3 DNA sequence: TGCGCCAGCAGCTTGGCTAAATGGCGGCTATTCCAAGAGACCCAGTACTTC. Amino acid sequence: CASSLAKWRLFQETQYF.

This clonotype came up many times. V is TRBV10-1 and J is TRBJ2-1; no reliable D call. In germline, CDR1 is WNHNN, CDR2 SYGVQD (reference sequence). V was trimmed by 2 bases and J by 7 bases, leaving 15 bases between them. The CDR3 loop spans 15 amino acids. Written as DNA, the CDR3 is TGCGCCAGCAGTGAGGGCAGCGCCTCCGGGAATGAGCAGTTCTTC. It translates to CASSEGSASGNEQFF.

This clonotype occurred many times. The chain employs TRBV28 and TRBJ2-3, with TRBD1 as a possible D gene (6 bases). V gave up 7 bases and J gave up 2 bases, with 13 bases separating them. Germline loops: CDR1 MDHEN, CDR2 SYDVKM. The CDR3 length is 14 residues. The CDR3 region is CASTMTGHTDTQYF. CDR3 coding DNA: TGTGCCAGCACGATGACAGGTCACACAGATACGCAGTATTTT. Complete variable domain (other parts from reference TRBV28 and TRBJ2-3): DVKVTQSSRYLVKRTGEKVFLECVQDMDHENMFWYRQDPGLGLRLIYFSYDVKMKEKGDIPEGYSVSREKKERFSLILESASTNQTSMYLCASTMTGHTDTQYFGPGTRLTVL.

The chain carries TRBV15 and TRBJ2-7, with D perhaps matching TRBD1 (6 bases). The germline V gene encodes CDR1 LNHNV and CDR2 YYDKDF (reference sequence). V dropped 1 base and J dropped 2 bases, with 21 bases sitting between them. The CDR3 length is 18 residues. The CDR3 spells CATSRAPAALTGTYEQYF. In DNA form, the CDR3 reads TGTGCCACCAGCAGAGCCCCGGCGGCTCTGACAGGTACCTACGAGCAGTACTTC. Variable domain in full (rest from reference TRBV15 and TRBJ2-7): DAMVIQNPRYQVTQFGKPVTLSCSQTLNHNVMYWYQQKSSQAPKLLFHYYDKDFNNEADTPDNFQSRRPNTSFCFLDIRSPGLGDTAMYLCATSRAPAALTGTYEQYFGPGTRLTVT.

This clonotype showed up just a few times. The chain recombines TRBV4-1 with TRBJ2-7; 11 nucleotides align to TRBD2. The V and J ends lost 3 bases and 1 base, in that order; junction bases with no gene match: 11. Germline V lookup: CDR1 MGHRA, CDR2 YSYEKL. The CDR3 is 18 residues long. The CDR3 spells CASSQLVTGLAASYEQYF. In DNA, the CDR3 is TGCGCCAGCAGCCAGCTCGTGACGGGACTAGCGGCTTCCTACGAGCAGTACTTC.

This clonotype was seen only once. This may arise from a read error, as a much more abundant clone is one base away. DNA for the CDR3: TGCTGTGCTCTTATCCGGACTAGCGGCTCCTACAATGAGCAGTTCTTC. Translation gives CCALIRTSGSYNEQFF. The V call is TRBV20-1, the J call TRBJ2-1, with TRBD2 matching 10 bases. The CDR3 has 16 amino acids. CDR1 and CDR2 (germline): DFQATT, SNEGSKA (reference sequence).

This clonotype was picked up a small number of times. The rearrangement joins TRBV5-1 to TRBJ1-3, with a weak D call TRBD1 (6 bases). Germline loops: CDR1 SGHRS, CDR2 YFSETQ. CDR3 length: 17 amino acids. The ends were cut back, 0 bases at V and 0 bases at J, with 13 bases in the middle. The CDR3 DNA is TGCGCCAGCAGCTTGGGGCCCAGGGGCTACTCTGGAAACACCATATATTTT. Protein product: CASSLGPRGYSGNTIYF. Full variable domain (missing parts from reference TRBV5-1 and TRBJ1-3): KAGVTQTPRYLIKTRGQQVTLSCSPISGHRSVSWYQQTPGQGLQFLFEYFSETQRNKGNFPGRFSGRQFSNSRSEMNVSTLELGDSALYLCASSLGPRGYSGNTIYFGEGSWLTVV.

This clonotype was seen many times. The chain is built from TRBV12-3 or TRBV12-4 and TRBJ2-3; D is unclear. V was pared by 1 base and J by 2 bases, with 13 bases between. This CDR3 has 16 amino acids. The CDR3 spells CASSLDFLLDTDTQYF. CDR3 sequence (DNA): TGTGCCAGCAGTTTAGACTTCTTACTTGACACAGATACGCAGTATTTT.

This clonotype came up a few times. The rearrangement uses TRBV30 and TRBJ2-1, with 7 bases matching TRBD2. The junction had 18 bases not matched to a gene; V was cut back by 4 bases and J by 9 bases. Germline CDR1 is GTSNPN and CDR2 is SVGIG (reference sequence). This CDR3 is 16 amino acids long. CDR3 bases: TGTGCCTGGATGTTTTCGACGCGGGAGCGTTCAAGTGAGCAGTTCTTC. This encodes CAWMFSTRERSSEQFF.

This clonotype was found a few times. This chain connects TRBV20-1 to TRBJ2-7; D might be TRBD1 or TRBD2, each matching 5 bases. V lost 2 bases to trimming and J lost 3 bases, with 17 bases between them. Germline CDR1 reads DFQATT; CDR2 reads SNEGSKA (reference sequence). The CDR3 loop spans 15 amino acids. CDR3 loop: CSARNPSGTYYEQYF. In DNA, the CDR3 is TGCAGTGCTAGAAACCCGTCGGGGACCTACTACGAGCAGTACTTC.

The table lists this clonotype with a few counts. The V gene is TRBV12-3 or TRBV12-4, the J gene TRBJ1-1; D is unclear. The V end lost 6 bases, the J end lost 0 bases, and 8 bases lay between the germline ends. The CDR3 extends over 13 amino acids. The chain's CDR3 is CASRPPVNTEAFF. CDR3 DNA: TGTGCCAGCAGACCTCCGGTGAACACTGAAGCTTTCTTT.

There are many counts of this clonotype. The V and J genes are TRBV12-3 or TRBV12-4 and TRBJ2-3; tentatively, D is TRBD2 (5 bases). The CDR3 contains 15 residues. Trimming left V 2 bases short and J 3 bases short, with 12 bases between. The CDR3 DNA follows: TGTGCCAGCAGTTTACGCGGGTTTAAAACAGATACGCAGTATTTT. It encodes CASSLRGFKTDTQYF.

Only one count was recorded for this clonotype. This chain joins TRBV7-3 and TRBJ2-2, with D possibly being TRBD2 (5 bases). The germline V gene encodes CDR1 SGHTA and CDR2 FQGTGA. V shed 5 bases and J shed 5 bases, with 21 bases lying between them. The CDR3 is made up of 17 amino acids. CDR3 in DNA: TGTGCCAGCAGCCCCCCCTCGGGGATCCTTGGGACCGGGGAGCTGTTTTTT. As protein: CASSPPSGILGTGELFF.

This clonotype occurred a few times. V usage is TRBV5-1 and J usage is TRBJ2-1, with D maybe TRBD2 (5 bases). Germline V gene lookup returns CDR1 SGHRS and CDR2 YFSETQ. The CDR3 length is 15 residues. V was pared by 0 bases and J by 10 bases, with 17 bases between. In nucleotides, the CDR3 is TGCGCCAGCAGCTTGGGAGGGCAGCGGTCCGACGAGCAGTTCTTC. Translating it yields CASSLGGQRSDEQFF.

V gene TRBV15 combines with J gene TRBJ2-4; D is uncertain. Trimming took 0 bases from V and 0 from J, leaving 12 bases between them. CDR1 LNHNV and CDR2 YYDKDF come from the germline V gene (reference sequence). The length of the CDR3 is 17 residues. The CDR3 region is CATSRDLEYLAKNIQYF. CDR3 nucleotides: TGTGCCACCAGCAGAGATCTCGAATACCTAGCCAAAAACATTCAGTACTTC.

In its sample, this clonotype was seen a few times. The chain couples TRBV12-3 or TRBV12-4 to TRBJ2-1; 7 positions match TRBD2. The V gene end was trimmed by 9 bases and the J gene end by 8 bases; junction bases not matched to a gene: 16. The length of the CDR3 is 15 residues. CDR3 amino acids: CASRHSGGPWDEQFF. In DNA, the CDR3 is TGTGCCAGTCGCCACTCGGGGGGACCTTGGGATGAGCAGTTCTTC.

This clonotype was observed many times. The chain carries TRBV29-1 and TRBJ2-7, with D possibly being TRBD2 (5 bases). CDR1 is SQVTM and CDR2 is ANQGSEA in the germline V gene. V lost 6 bases to trimming and J lost 3 bases, with 24 bases between them. The CDR3 totals 16 residues. The CDR3 nucleotides are TGCAGCGTGATCAACCGGGCCGCGGGCGTGGTCTACGAGCAGTACTTC. Its translation is CSVINRAAGVVYEQYF.